This TCR beta chain was identified during a study of T-cell memory formation after mild COVID-19. Study-wide context: TCR clusters were largely donor specific.

In TCRdb, the 5' RACE reads were re-called with MiXCR into one record per CDR3 protein. The sample yields around 370,000 distinct CDR3 sequences, roughly 21% seen once. V lost 5 bases and J lost 7, with 9 bases in between. The germline V gene encodes CDR1 SGHAT and CDR2 FQNNGV. The CDR3 sequence is 11 residues long. This TCR was sampled from an adult woman who had mild COVID-19 (a few samples of this study predate the infection). Cell type and time point are not known. The specimen was PBMCs or a T cell subset sorted from them (not recorded which). This sequence joins TRBV11-2 and TRBJ2-7; D is unclear. The CDR3 sequence is CASSQTGEQYF. In DNA form, the CDR3 reads TGTGCCAGCAGCCAGACGGGTGAGCAGTACTTC. The variable domain in full, completed from reference TRBV11-2 and TRBJ2-7, reads EAGVAQSPRYKIIEKRQSVAFWCNPISGHATLYWYQQILGQGPKLLIQFQNNGVVDDSQLPKDRFSAERLKGVDSTLKIQPAKLEDSAVYLCASSQTGEQYFGPGTRLTVT.